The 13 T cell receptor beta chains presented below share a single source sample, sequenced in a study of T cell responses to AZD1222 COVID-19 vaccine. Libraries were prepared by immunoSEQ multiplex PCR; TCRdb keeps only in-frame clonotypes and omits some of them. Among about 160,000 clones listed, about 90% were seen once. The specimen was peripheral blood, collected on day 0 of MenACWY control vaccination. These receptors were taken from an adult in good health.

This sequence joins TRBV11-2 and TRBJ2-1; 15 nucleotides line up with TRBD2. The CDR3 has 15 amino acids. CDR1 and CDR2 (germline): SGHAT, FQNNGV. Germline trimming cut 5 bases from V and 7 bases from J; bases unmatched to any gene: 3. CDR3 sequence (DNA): TGTGCCAGCAGCACGGGGACTAGCGGGAGGAATGAGCAGTTCTTC. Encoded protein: CASSTGTSGRNEQFF.

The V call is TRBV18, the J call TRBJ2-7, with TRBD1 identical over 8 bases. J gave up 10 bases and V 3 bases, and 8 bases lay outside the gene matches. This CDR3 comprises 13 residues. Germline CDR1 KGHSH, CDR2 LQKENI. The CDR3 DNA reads TGTGCCAGCTCACCGACTGACAGGGGAGAACAGTACTTC. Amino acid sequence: CASSPTDRGEQYF.

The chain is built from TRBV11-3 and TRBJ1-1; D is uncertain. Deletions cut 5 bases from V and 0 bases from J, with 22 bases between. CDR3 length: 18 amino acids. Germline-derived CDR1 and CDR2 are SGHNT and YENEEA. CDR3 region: CASSPPRVNLLMNTEAFF. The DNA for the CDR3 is TGTGCCAGCAGCCCTCCCCGGGTAAACCTTCTCATGAACACTGAAGCTTTCTTT.

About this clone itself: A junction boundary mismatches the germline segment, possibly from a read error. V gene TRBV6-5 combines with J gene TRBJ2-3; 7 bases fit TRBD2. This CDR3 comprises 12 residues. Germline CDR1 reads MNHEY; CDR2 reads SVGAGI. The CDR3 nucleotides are TGTGCCAGCAGTAGTGTGCGGGAGTGGCTGAATTTT. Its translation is CASSSVREWLNF.

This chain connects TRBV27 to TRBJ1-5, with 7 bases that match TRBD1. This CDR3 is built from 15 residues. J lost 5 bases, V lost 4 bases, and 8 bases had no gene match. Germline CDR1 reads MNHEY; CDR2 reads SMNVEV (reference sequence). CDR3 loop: CASSSGYRGDQPQHF. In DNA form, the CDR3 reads TGTGCCAGCAGTTCTGGTTACAGGGGAGATCAGCCCCAGCATTTT.

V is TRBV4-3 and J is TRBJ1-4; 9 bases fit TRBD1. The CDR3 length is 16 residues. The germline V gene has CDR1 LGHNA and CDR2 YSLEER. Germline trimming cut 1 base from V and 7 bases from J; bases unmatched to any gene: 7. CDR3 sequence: CASSQAPGQGSEKLFF. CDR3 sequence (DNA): TGCGCCAGCAGCCAAGCCCCGGGACAGGGAAGTGAAAAACTGTTTTTT.

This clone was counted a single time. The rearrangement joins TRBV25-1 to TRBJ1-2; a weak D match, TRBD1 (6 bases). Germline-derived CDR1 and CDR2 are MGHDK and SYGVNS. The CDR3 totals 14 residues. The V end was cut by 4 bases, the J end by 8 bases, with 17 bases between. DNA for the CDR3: TGTGCCAGCAGTGGTGTTGGGGGGCGTCGGGGCTACACCTTC. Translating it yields CASSGVGGRRGYTF.

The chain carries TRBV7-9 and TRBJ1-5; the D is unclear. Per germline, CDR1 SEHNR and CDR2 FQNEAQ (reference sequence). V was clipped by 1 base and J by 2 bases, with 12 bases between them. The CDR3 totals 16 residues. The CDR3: CASSLGSGSGNQPQHF. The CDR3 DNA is TGTGCCAGCAGCTTAGGATCGGGCAGCGGCAATCAGCCCCAGCATTTT.

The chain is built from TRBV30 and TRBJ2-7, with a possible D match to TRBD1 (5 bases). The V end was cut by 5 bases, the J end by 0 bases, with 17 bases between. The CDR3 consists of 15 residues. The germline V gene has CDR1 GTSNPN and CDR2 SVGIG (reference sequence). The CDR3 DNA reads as TGTGCCTGGCAACGTAACAGGATGGGCTCCTACGAGCAGTACTTC. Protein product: CAWQRNRMGSYEQYF.

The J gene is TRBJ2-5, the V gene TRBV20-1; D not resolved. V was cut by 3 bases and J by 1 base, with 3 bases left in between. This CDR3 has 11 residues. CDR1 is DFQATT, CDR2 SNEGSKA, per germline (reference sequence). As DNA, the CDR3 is TGCAGTGCTAGTGGCCAAGAGACCCAGTACTTC. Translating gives CSASGQETQYF.

CDR3: CASSFDRPWEQYF. The CDR3 DNA sequence: TGTGCCAGCAGCTTCGACAGGCCTTGGGAGCAGTACTTC. J is TRBJ2-7 and V is TRBV7-2; TRBD1 might be the D (6 bases). The CDR3 totals 13 residues. Germline CDR1 is SGHTA and CDR2 is FQGNSA. Trimming removed 3 bases from V and 7 bases from J, with 13 bases in between.

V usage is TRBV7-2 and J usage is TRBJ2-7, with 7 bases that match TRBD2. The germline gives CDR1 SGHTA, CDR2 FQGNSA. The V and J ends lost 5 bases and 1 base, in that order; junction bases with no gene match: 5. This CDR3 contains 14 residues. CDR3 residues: CASSPQAGSYEQYF. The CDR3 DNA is TGTGCCAGCAGCCCTCAAGCGGGGTCCTACGAGCAGTACTTC. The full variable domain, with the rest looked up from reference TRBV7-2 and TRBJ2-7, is GAGVSQSPSNKVTEKGKDVELRCDPISGHTALYWYRQSLGQGLEFLIYFQGNSAPDKSGLPSDRFSAERTGGSVSTLTIQRTQQEDSAVYLCASSPQAGSYEQYFGPGTRLTVT.

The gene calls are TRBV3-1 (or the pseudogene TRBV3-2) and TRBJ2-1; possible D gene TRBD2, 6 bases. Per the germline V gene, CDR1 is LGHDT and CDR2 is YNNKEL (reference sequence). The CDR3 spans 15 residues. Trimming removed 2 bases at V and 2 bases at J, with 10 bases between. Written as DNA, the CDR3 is TGTGCCAGCAGCCAATCGGGAGTCACCTACAATGAGCAGTTCTTC. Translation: CASSQSGVTYNEQFF.